Sequencing of this T cell receptor beta chain was carried out in a study of T cell responses to AZD1222 COVID-19 vaccine. Background on the study: Second-dose intervals near 4 or 12 weeks were combined.

CDR3 length equals 16 residues. V was pared by 4 bases and J by 7 bases, with 10 bases of the junction left unmatched. Germline assignment: CDR1 KGHSH and CDR2 LQKENI. Sequenced by immunoSEQ multiplex PCR; TCRdb stores in-frame clones only, minus some. The table has over 120,000 clones, over 90% seen once; the top ten hold less than 6.5%. Study observations and caveats: There were mostly white British donors and more females than males, and clonal diversity was possibly underestimated. Following two doses of AZD1222, Spike-specific TCR breadth and depth rose.

About this clone: Its antigen remains unknown.

This sample comprised peripheral blood, obtained on day 0 of AZD1222 vaccination. The chain recombines TRBV18 with TRBJ2-1; 10 positions agree with TRBD2. This sequence originates from an adult in good health. The CDR3 region is CASSRPTSGYGNEQFF. CDR3 coding DNA: TGTGCCAGCTCACGCCCGACTAGCGGGTATGGTAATGAGCAGTTCTTC.